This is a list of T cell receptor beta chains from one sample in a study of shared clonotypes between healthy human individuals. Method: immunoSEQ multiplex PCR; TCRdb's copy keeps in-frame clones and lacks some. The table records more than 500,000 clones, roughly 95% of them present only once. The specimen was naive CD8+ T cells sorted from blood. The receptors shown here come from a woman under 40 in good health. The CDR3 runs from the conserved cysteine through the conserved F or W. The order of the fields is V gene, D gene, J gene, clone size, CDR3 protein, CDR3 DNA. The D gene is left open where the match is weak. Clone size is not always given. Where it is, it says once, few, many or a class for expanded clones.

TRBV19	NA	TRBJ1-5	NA	CASSIDRAGNQPQHF	TGTGCCAGTAGTATAGATCGAGCCGGGAACCAGCCCCAGCATTTT
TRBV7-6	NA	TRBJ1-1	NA	CASTLLFGLGPGLEAFF	TGTGCCAGCACCCTCTTGTTCGGGTTGGGCCCTGGACTTGAAGCTTTCTTT
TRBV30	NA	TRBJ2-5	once	CASDGAQETQYF	TGTGCCTCTGACGGAGCCCAAGAGACCCAGTACTTC
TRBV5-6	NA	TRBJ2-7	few	CASSLGSSYEQYF	TGTGCCAGCAGCTTGGGTTCCTCCTACGAGCAGTACTTC
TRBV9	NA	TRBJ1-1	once	CASSVGSSAEAFF	TGTGCCAGCAGCGTAGGGTCCAGCGCTGAAGCTTTCTTT
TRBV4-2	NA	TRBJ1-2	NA	CASSQARQVDYGYTF	TGTGCCAGCAGCCAAGCGAGGCAGGTTGACTATGGCTACACCTTC
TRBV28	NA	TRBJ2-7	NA	CASSVDYEQYF	TGTGCCAGCAGTGTCGACTACGAGCAGTACTTC
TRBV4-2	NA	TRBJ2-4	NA	CASSRGIAVAKNIQYF	TGTGCCAGCAGCCGCGGAATAGCGGTAGCCAAAAACATTCAGTACTTC
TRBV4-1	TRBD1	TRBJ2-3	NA	CASRRLDRDTDTQYF	TGCGCCAGCAGACGATTAGACAGGGACACAGATACGCAGTATTTT
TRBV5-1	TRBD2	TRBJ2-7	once	CASSLEVVSGSTDEQYF	TGCGCCAGCAGCTTGGAGGTCGTTAGCGGGAGCACGGACGAGCAGTACTTC
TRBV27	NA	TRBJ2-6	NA	CASSLSGGMGANVLTF	TGTGCCAGCAGTTTATCGGGGGGAATGGGGGCCAACGTCCTGACTTTC
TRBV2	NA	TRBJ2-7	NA	CASIWLQGAYEQYF	TGTGCCAGCATCTGGTTACAGGGAGCCTACGAGCAGTACTTC
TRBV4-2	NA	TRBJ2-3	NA	CASSQDLGGNTDTQYF	TGTGCCAGCAGCCAAGATCTCGGCGGGAACACAGATACGCAGTATTTT
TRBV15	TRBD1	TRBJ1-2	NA	CATSPGGDRPYEGYTF	TGTGCCACCAGCCCAGGGGGGGACCGTCCCTATGAGGGCTACACCTTC
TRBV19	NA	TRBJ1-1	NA	CASRLWGEGNTEAFF	TGTGCCAGTAGGCTGTGGGGAGAGGGGAACACTGAAGCTTTCTTT
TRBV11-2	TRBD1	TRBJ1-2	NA	CASRLGQGAIRNYGYTF	TGTGCCAGCAGACTGGGACAGGGGGCAATCCGGAACTATGGCTACACCTTC
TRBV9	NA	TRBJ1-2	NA	CASSPDWASNYGYTF	TGTGCCAGCAGCCCCGACTGGGCTTCTAACTATGGCTACACCTTC
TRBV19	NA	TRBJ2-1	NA	CASSGGGYNEQFF	TGTGCCAGTAGTGGTGGAGGTTACAATGAGCAGTTCTTC
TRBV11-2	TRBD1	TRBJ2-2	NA	CASSLVLGQGNTGELFF	TGTGCCAGCAGCTTAGTTTTGGGACAGGGGAACACCGGGGAGCTGTTTTTT
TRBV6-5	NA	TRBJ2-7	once	CASSYGGPSYEQYF	TGTGCCAGCAGTTACGGCGGGCCTTCCTACGAGCAGTACTTC
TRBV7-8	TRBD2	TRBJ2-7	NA	CASSLSRLAGVYEQYF	TGTGCCAGCAGCCTATCCAGACTAGCGGGAGTTTACGAGCAGTACTTC
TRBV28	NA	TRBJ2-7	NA	CASTRLGGTYEQYF	TGTGCCAGCACCCGCTTGGGCGGAACCTACGAGCAGTACTTC
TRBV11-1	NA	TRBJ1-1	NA	CASSSGQKNTEAFF	TGTGCCAGCAGCTCGGGACAAAAAAACACTGAAGCTTTCTTT
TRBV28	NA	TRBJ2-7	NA	CASSDPPGEQYF	TGTGCCAGCAGTGACCCTCCTGGCGAGCAGTACTTC
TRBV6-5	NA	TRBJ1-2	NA	CASSSRTQHYGYTF	TGTGCCAGCAGTTCGAGGACTCAACACTATGGCTACACCTTC
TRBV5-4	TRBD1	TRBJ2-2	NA	CASSLGTGGGHGELFF	TGTGCCAGCAGCTTGGGGACAGGGGGCGGGCACGGGGAGCTGTTTTTT
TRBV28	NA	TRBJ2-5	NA	CASSFSKTQYF	TGTGCCAGCAGTTTCTCAAAGACCCAGTACTTC
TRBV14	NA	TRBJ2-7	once	CASSQAWPRRQYF	TGTGCCAGCAGCCAAGCATGGCCCCGCCGGCAGTACTTC
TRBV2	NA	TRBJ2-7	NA	CASSDRESYEQYF	TGTGCCAGCAGTGACAGAGAGTCCTACGAGCAGTACTTC
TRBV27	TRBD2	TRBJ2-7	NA	CASSAGLGVGEQYF	TGTGCCAGCAGTGCTGGACTAGGGGTAGGGGAGCAGTACTTC
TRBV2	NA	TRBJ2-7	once	CASSERLATKSGEQYF	TGTGCCAGCAGTGAAAGGCTAGCTACTAAGTCGGGCGAGCAGTACTTC
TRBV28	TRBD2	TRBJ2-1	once	CASSLAGAMGEQFF	TGTGCCAGCAGTCTAGCGGGAGCAATGGGGGAGCAGTTCTTC
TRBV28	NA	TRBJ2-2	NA	CASSSVWGTGELFF	TGTGCCAGCAGTTCCGTATGGGGCACCGGGGAGCTGTTTTTT
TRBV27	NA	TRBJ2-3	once	CASSLRGGSLRGSDTQYF	TGTGCCAGCAGCCTCAGGGGGGGAAGCCTCCGGGGTTCAGATACGCAGTATTTT
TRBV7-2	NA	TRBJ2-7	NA	CASSFVVGEQYF	TGTGCCAGCAGCTTCGTTGTTGGGGAGCAGTACTTC
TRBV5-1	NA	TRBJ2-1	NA	CASSLGGSNEQFF	TGCGCCAGCAGCTTGGGCGGCAGCAATGAGCAGTTCTTC
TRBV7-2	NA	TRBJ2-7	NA	CASSRSVFSSYEQYF	TGTGCCAGCAGCCGGTCGGTTTTTAGCTCCTACGAGCAGTACTTC
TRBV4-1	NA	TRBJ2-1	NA	CASSQESRYNEQFF	TGCGCCAGCAGCCAAGAAAGCAGGTACAATGAGCAGTTCTTC
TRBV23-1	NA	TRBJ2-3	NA	CASTPWERSTDTQYF	TGCGCCAGCACCCCGTGGGAGCGGAGCACAGATACGCAGTATTTT
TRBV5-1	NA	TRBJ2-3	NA	CASGAGHNTDTQYF	TGCGCCAGCGGAGCTGGACATAACACAGATACGCAGTATTTT
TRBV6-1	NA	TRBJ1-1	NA	CASRSTGGSEAFF	TGTGCCAGCAGAAGTACGGGGGGCTCTGAAGCTTTCTTT
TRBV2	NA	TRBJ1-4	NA	CASSEALGWGTTNEKLFF	TGTGCCAGCAGTGAAGCCTTAGGGTGGGGGACAACTAATGAAAAACTGTTTTTT
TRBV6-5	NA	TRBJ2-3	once	CASSSTDTQYF	TGTGCCAGCAGTAGTACAGATACGCAGTATTTT
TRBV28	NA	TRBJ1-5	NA	CASTLQGRLFQPQHF	TGTGCCAGCACGTTACAGGGACGGTTGTTTCAGCCCCAGCATTTT
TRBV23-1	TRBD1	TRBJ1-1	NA	CASRQRRTGLTRRNTEAFF	TGCGCCAGCCGTCAAAGACGGACAGGTCTTACCCGGAGGAACACTGAAGCTTTCTTT
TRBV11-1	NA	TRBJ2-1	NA	CASSFLTNEQFF	TGTGCCAGCAGCTTCCTCACCAATGAGCAGTTCTTC
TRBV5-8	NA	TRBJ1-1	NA	CASSLGGANGAFF	TGTGCCAGCAGCTTGGGGGGGGCCAATGGAGCTTTCTTT